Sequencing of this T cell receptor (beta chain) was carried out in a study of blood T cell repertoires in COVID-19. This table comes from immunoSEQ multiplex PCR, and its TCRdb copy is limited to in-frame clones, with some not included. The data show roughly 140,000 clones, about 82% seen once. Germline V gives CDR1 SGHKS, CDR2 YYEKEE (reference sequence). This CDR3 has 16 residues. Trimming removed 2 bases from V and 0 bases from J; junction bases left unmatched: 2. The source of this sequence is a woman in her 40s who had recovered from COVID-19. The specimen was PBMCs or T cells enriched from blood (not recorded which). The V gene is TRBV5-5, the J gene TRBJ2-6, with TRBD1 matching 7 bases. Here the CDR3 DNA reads TGTGCCAGCAGCTTAAGGGGGCCCTCTGGGGCCAACGTCCTGACTTTC. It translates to CASSLRGPSGANVLTF. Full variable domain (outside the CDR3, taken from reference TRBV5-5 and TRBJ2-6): DAGVTQSPTHLIKTRGQQVTLRCSPISGHKSVSWYQQVLGQGPQFIFQYYEKEERGRGNFPDRFSARQFPNYSSELNVNALLLGDSALYLCASSLRGPSGANVLTFGAGSRLTVL.